Given below is one TCR beta chain in context. What it recognizes is unknown. CDR3 size: 17 residues. The V gene's germline CDR1 is MDHEN and CDR2 SYDVKM. The V segment lost 8 bases and the J segment 0 bases; nucleotides outside the gene matches: 15. Generated by immunoSEQ multiplex PCR, the TCRdb table keeps only in-frame clones and is missing some. The sample has around 50,000 clones, approximately 83% seen once. The data originate from a study of T cell responses to AZD1222 COVID-19 vaccine. Overall study: Pooled in the analysis were second doses at about 4 or about 12 weeks. Study observations and caveats: Dominant CD4 TCR responses targeted spike regions 160-218 and 743-854. Spike-specific TCR breadth and depth both grew after two AZD1222 doses.

Here the sequenced sample was peripheral blood, taken on day 0 of AZD1222 vaccination. The chain recombines TRBV28 with TRBJ1-2; 7 nucleotides align to TRBD1. The sequence came from an adult in good health. CDR3 loop: CASRFTTGTATNYGYTF. The CDR3, as DNA: TGTGCCAGCCGATTCACTACCGGGACAGCGACTAACTATGGCTACACCTTC.